Listed below are T cell receptor beta chains from one sample, sequenced in a study of blood T cell repertoires in COVID-19. Data came from immunoSEQ multiplex PCR; TCRdb stores just in-frame clones and leaves some out. The sample holds about 120,000 clones, roughly 85% seen once. Sequencing input: peripheral blood. These receptors were taken from a middle-aged man with acute or convalescent COVID-19. Each CDR3 is given with its conserved first and last residue. The D gene is left open where the match is weak. Clone size is given for some rows only: seen once, a few or many times, or a class if the clone is expanded.

>-|TRBV2|TRBJ1-1|-
TGTGCCAGCAGCCTTTTGAACACTGAAGCTTTCTTT
CASSLLNTEAFF
>-|TRBV5-5|TRBJ1-1|-
TGTGCCAGCAGCTTGAACCGACTGTCGGGAAGGACTGAAGCTTTCTTT
CASSLNRLSGRTEAFF
>-|TRBV3-1/TRBV3-2|TRBJ1-1|few
TGTGCCAGCAGCCAAGAAGTTGGGGGCGGCCAAGGTGCTTTCTTT
CASSQEVGGGQGAFF
>TRBD1|TRBV11-1|TRBJ2-7|many
TGTGCCAGCAGCTTAGGGCAGGGGGCGAGAGAGCAGTACTTC
CASSLGQGAREQYF
>-|TRBV10-3|TRBJ2-7|-
TGTGCCATCAGTGTCCCGGGGGGCTCAGAGCAGTACTTC
CAISVPGGSEQYF
>TRBD1|TRBV11-3|TRBJ1-6|-
TGTGCCAGCAGCTCCGGGACAGGGTCTAATTCACCCCTCCACTTT
CASSSGTGSNSPLHF
>-|TRBV6-1|TRBJ1-5|-
TGTGCCAGCAGTGAAAGTAGACGGGTGGCTACTCAGCCCCAGCATTTT
CASSESRRVATQPQHF
>-|TRBV9|TRBJ2-2|few
TGTGCCAGCAGCGTCACCGGGAACACCGGGGAGCTGTTTTTT
CASSVTGNTGELFF
>-|TRBV3-1/TRBV3-2|TRBJ2-7|-
TGTGCCAGCAGCCAAAGGAGAGAGCAGTACTTC
CASSQRREQYF
>-|TRBV6-5|TRBJ1-5|-
TGTGCCAGCAGTATGACGGGGATCGGGCAGCCCCAGCATTTT
CASSMTGIGQPQHF
>TRBD2|TRBV7-2|TRBJ2-1|-
TGTGCCAGCAGCTTAGAACTAGCGGGGGGAGGTGAGCAGTTCTTC
CASSLELAGGGEQFF
>TRBD1|TRBV5-1|TRBJ1-4|-
TGCGCCAGCAGCATAGGACAGGACGGTAATGAAAAACTGTTTTTT
CASSIGQDGNEKLFF
>-|TRBV15|TRBJ2-1|-
TGTGCCACCAGCAGAGATCGAGGGGGGGCCAATGAGCAGTTCTTC
CATSRDRGGANEQFF
>-|TRBV12-3/TRBV12-4|TRBJ1-2|-
TGTGCCAGCAGGGAGGGAAGCCGATATGGCTACACCTTC
CASREGSRYGYTF
>-|TRBV15|TRBJ2-1|-
TGTGCCACCAGCAGAGACAGGGGATGGAACAATGAGCAGTTCTTC
CATSRDRGWNNEQFF
>-|TRBV7-2|TRBJ1-5|-
TGTGCCAGCAGCTTAACGAGTTATAGCAATCAGCCCCAGCATTTT
CASSLTSYSNQPQHF
>TRBD1|TRBV19|TRBJ1-4|-
TGTGCCAGTAGTTGGACAGGGGAGGGTGCTAATGAAAAACTGTTTTTT
CASSWTGEGANEKLFF
>TRBD1|TRBV6-1|TRBJ1-6|-
TGTGCCAGCAGTGACCCCGGGACAGGACTCTATAATTCACCCCTCCACTTT
CASSDPGTGLYNSPLHF
>-|TRBV5-4|TRBJ2-5|-
TGTGCCAGCAGTCTCGGGACAATGGGTCAAGAGACCCAGTACTTC
CASSLGTMGQETQYF
>-|TRBV6-5|TRBJ2-7|-
TGTGCCAGCAGCCCGGGGGTCACCTACGAGCAGTACTTC
CASSPGVTYEQYF
>-|TRBV6-5|TRBJ2-1|-
TGTGCCAGCATTACAGACACGAGCTCCTACAATGAGCAGTTCTTC
CASITDTSSYNEQFF
>-|TRBV30|TRBJ1-5|-
TGTGCCTGGTCGACCCAGACAGATCAGCCCCAGCATTTT
CAWSTQTDQPQHF
>TRBD1|TRBV30|TRBJ1-5|-
TGTGCCTGGAGCCTTGACAGGGGGAGAGACAATCAGCCCCAGCATTTT
CAWSLDRGRDNQPQHF
>-|TRBV9|TRBJ2-3|-
TGTGCCAGCAGCGTAGGGACAGCAGATACGCAGTATTTT
CASSVGTADTQYF
>TRBD1|TRBV9|TRBJ1-3|-
TGTGCCAGCAGCGCTAAGGGACAGACTGGAAACACCATATATTTT
CASSAKGQTGNTIYF
>TRBD2|TRBV27|TRBJ2-1|-
TGTGCCAGCAGTTCAACCCCGCTAGCGGGCCCCAACAATGAGCAGTTCTTC
CASSSTPLAGPNNEQFF
>TRBD2|TRBV6-5|TRBJ2-3|-
TGTGCCAGCACGACTAGCGGGGCCGATACGCAGTATTTT
CASTTSGADTQYF
>-|TRBV14|TRBJ1-2|-
TGTGCCAGCAGCCAAGTCAGAGGCGGTGGCTACACCTTC
CASSQVRGGGYTF
>TRBD2|TRBV30|TRBJ2-7|-
TGTGCCGGTAGCGGGAGCGGGAACGAGCAGTACTTC
CAGSGSGNEQYF
>TRBD2|TRBV11-3|TRBJ2-3|-
TGTGCCAGCAGCTTAGGGTTGGGCGGGGGTATAACTGCAGATACGCAGTATTTT
CASSLGLGGGITADTQYF
>-|TRBV6-6|TRBJ1-1|few
TGTGCCAGCAGTTACTCGGACACGGAAGAAGCTTTCTTT
CASSYSDTEEAFF
>-|TRBV10-3|TRBJ1-1|-
TGTGCCATCAGTGAGGTAGGGGTTATGAACACTGAAGCTTTCTTT
CAISEVGVMNTEAFF
>-|TRBV7-6|TRBJ2-2|-
TGTGCCAGCAGCTTAGCACAGGCACGGACCGGGGAGCTGTTTTTT
CASSLAQARTGELFF
>-|TRBV5-1|TRBJ2-5|-
TGCGCCAGCAGCTCGACTGGGGAGACCCAGTACTTC
CASSSTGETQYF
>TRBD1|TRBV6-5|TRBJ1-4|-
TGTGCCAGCAGTCTTGTACGGGGACAGGGGCAAAAACTGTTTTTT
CASSLVRGQGQKLFF
>-|TRBV19|TRBJ1-4|few
TGTGCCAGTAGTAGGGGACAACTTAATGAAAAACTGTTTTTT
CASSRGQLNEKLFF
>-|TRBV30|TRBJ1-1|-
TGTGCCTGGAGTCAGGTGGGTGAAGCTTTCTTT
CAWSQVGEAFF
>-|TRBV25-1|TRBJ1-6|-
TGTGCCAGCAGAGCAGGGGCGAGCTCCTATAATTCACCCCTCCACTTT
CASRAGASSYNSPLHF
>-|TRBV4-1|TRBJ1-2|-
TGCGCCAGCAGCCATGGCGTGACAACAGGATCCCACTATGGCTACACCTTC
CASSHGVTTGSHYGYTF
>TRBD2|TRBV5-5|TRBJ2-5|-
TGTGCCAGCAGCTTGGCGGGGGGCCAAGAGACCCAGTACTTC
CASSLAGGQETQYF
>TRBD1|TRBV5-6|TRBJ2-1|-
TGTGCCAGCAGCTCTACAGGGGGCGCCTACAATGAGCAGTTCTTC
CASSSTGGAYNEQFF
>TRBD1|TRBV28|TRBJ2-1|-
TGTGCCAGCAGTCTCGACCGGACAGGACCCTACAATGAGCAGTTCTTC
CASSLDRTGPYNEQFF
>-|TRBV30|TRBJ2-5|-
TGTGCCTGGAGTGTTGGTGGGGCCTTGGAGACCCAGTACTTC
CAWSVGGALETQYF
>-|TRBV4-3|TRBJ1-3|-
TGCGCCAGCAGCCAAGAGAGAGGCAGCTCTGGAAACACCATATATTTT
CASSQERGSSGNTIYF
>TRBD2|TRBV6-4|TRBJ2-1|few
TGTGCCAGCAGTGACGGGGCGGGAGGAAGCAATGAGCAGTTCTTC
CASSDGAGGSNEQFF
>-|TRBV12-3/TRBV12-4|TRBJ1-1|few
TGTGCCAGCAGATACGAGCAACAGGCTTTCTTT
CASRYEQQAFF
>TRBD2|TRBV13|TRBJ2-5|once
TGTGCCAGCGCCCTTCTAGCGGGAGGGGAAGAGACCCAGTACTTC
CASALLAGGEETQYF
>-|TRBV9|TRBJ1-1|-
TGTGCCAGCAGCGTAGGGCGGTACACTGAAGCTTTCTTT
CASSVGRYTEAFF
>TRBD1|TRBV5-1|TRBJ1-2|-
TGCGCCAGCAGCTTGACAGGGGGTGTGATCGGCTACACCTTC
CASSLTGGVIGYTF
>-|TRBV11-2|TRBJ2-2|-
TGTGCCAGCAGCTTAGGCGGTGGGAACACCGGGGAGCTGTTTTTT
CASSLGGGNTGELFF
>-|TRBV4-2|TRBJ1-2|-
TGTGCCAGCAGCCAGTTTGACAGCCATGGCTACACCTTC
CASSQFDSHGYTF
>-|TRBV5-1|TRBJ1-1|-
TGCGCCAGCAGCTTGGCGGGACTGATGAACACTGAAGCTTTCTTT
CASSLAGLMNTEAFF
>-|TRBV19|TRBJ2-5|-
TGTGCCAGTAGTTCCCGGGTTAAGGAGACCCAGTACTTC
CASSSRVKETQYF
>-|TRBV4-1|TRBJ2-7|-
TGCGCCAGCAGCCAACATGGACAGAGCTACGAGCAGTACTTC
CASSQHGQSYEQYF
>TRBD2|TRBV9|TRBJ2-1|once
TGTGCCAGCAGCGTAGGCGCTAGCGGGAGCGATGAGCAGTTCTTC
CASSVGASGSDEQFF